The 5 T cell receptor beta chains below all came from one sample that was sequenced in a study of cytomegalovirus exposure and HLA in healthy donors. Vbeta (60) and Jbeta (13) primers were used in the PCR. Data came from immunoSEQ multiplex PCR; TCRdb stores just in-frame clones and leaves some out. The sample shows about 180,000 clones, around 77% of them seen only once. The source material was PBMCs. The receptors were sampled from a woman in her thirties in good health and CMV-seronegative.

This clone occurred once. The V gene is TRBV10-3, the J gene TRBJ2-1; 9 positions match TRBD2. This CDR3 has 15 residues. Germline loops: CDR1 ENHRY, CDR2 SYGVKD. V shed 7 bases and J 11 bases; nucleotides not matched to a gene: 15. CDR3 DNA: TGTGCCATCACCCGGGCGGGGGGGCCTTCTGGGAAGCAGTTCTTC. Translation: CAITRAGGPSGKQFF.

This chain's CDR3 is CASSFRDRAHTF. CDR3 nucleotide sequence: TGTGCCAGCAGCTTCCGGGACAGGGCCCACACCTTC. V gene TRBV7-2 combines with J gene TRBJ1-2, with TRBD1 identical over 9 bases. The CDR3 runs to 12 residues. V was pared by 3 bases and J by 12 bases, with 5 bases of the junction left unmatched. Germline V gene lookup returns CDR1 SGHTA and CDR2 FQGNSA.

V usage is TRBV10-3 and J usage is TRBJ2-5, with TRBD2 matching 8 bases. This CDR3 has 11 residues. The junction had 7 bases not matched to a gene; V was cut back by 6 bases and J by 13 bases. CDR1 and CDR2 (germline): ENHRY, SYGVKD. Here the CDR3 DNA reads TGTGCCATCAGCGGGGGGGAGTTCATGTACTTC. Translated, it gives CAISGGEFMYF.

This chain connects TRBV4-3 to TRBJ2-7; D possibly corresponds to TRBD2 (7 bases). CDR1 LGHNA and CDR2 YSLEER come from the germline V gene. The V end was cut by 0 bases, the J end by 5 bases, with 11 bases between. The CDR3 runs 14 residues. The CDR3 bases are TGCGCCAGCAGCCAAGATCGGGGGGCCGACGAGCAGTACTTC. This encodes CASSQDRGADEQYF.

The chain has TRBV6-5 and TRBJ2-2; 12 bases fit TRBD2. CDR3 length equals 15 residues. Germline lookup yields CDR1 MNHEY and CDR2 SVGAGI. V gave up 4 bases and J gave up 8 bases; unmatched junction bases: 5. The CDR3 spells CASSFLAGGPGELFF. The CDR3 DNA reads as TGTGCCAGCAGTTTCCTAGCGGGGGGGCCGGGGGAGCTGTTTTTT.